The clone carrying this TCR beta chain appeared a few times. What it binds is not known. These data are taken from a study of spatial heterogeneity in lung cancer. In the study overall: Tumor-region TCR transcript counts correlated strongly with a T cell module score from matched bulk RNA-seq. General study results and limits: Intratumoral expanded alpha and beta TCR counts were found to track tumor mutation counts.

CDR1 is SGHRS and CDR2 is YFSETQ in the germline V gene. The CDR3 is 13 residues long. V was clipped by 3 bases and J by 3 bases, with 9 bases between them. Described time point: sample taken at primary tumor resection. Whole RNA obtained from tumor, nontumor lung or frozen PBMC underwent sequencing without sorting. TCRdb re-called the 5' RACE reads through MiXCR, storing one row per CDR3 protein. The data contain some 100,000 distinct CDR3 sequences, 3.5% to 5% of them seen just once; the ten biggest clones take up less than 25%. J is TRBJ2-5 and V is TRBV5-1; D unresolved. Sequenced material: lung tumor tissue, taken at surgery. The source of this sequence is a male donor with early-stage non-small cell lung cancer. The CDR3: CASSSLIEETQYF. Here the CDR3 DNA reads TGCGCCAGCAGCTCACTGATTGAAGAGACCCAGTACTTC.